The subject of this entry is one TCR beta chain. Its specificity is unknown. This record comes from a study of identical twins. The study's findings and limits: There is a chance that invariant MAIT and iNKT cells partially muddied zero-insertion analyses. Fewer insertions marked abundant cord blood beta clonotypes; young adult naive trended weakly, memory not at all.

Each cDNA held unique molecular identifiers, and template switching gave it a universal primer site. TCRdb independently ran MiXCR on the 5' RACE reads; one entry per CDR3 protein. Here the sample spans 400,000 to 500,000 distinct CDR3 sequences, roughly an eighth being singletons. The CDR3 consists of 14 residues. V was trimmed by 5 bases and J by 2 bases, leaving 12 bases between them. The germline V gene encodes CDR1 SEHNR and CDR2 FQNEAQ (reference sequence). These sequences were also reported in another study, on yellow fever vaccine responses in identical twins. This second study notes: Twins reportedly showed a vaccine T cell response that seemed partly convergent and partly personalized.

The gene calls are TRBV7-9 and TRBJ1-2; a possible D gene is TRBD1 (6 bases). The TCR sequence derives from a woman aged 18-29 years in good health. Source material: CD4+ T cells sorted from blood. The CDR3 is CASSPWTENYGYTF. The CDR3 bases are TGTGCCAGCAGCCCTTGGACAGAAAACTATGGCTACACCTTC. The full variable domain, its missing parts supplied by reference TRBV7-9 and TRBJ1-2, is DTGVSQNPRHKITKRGQNVTFRCDPISEHNRLYWYRQTLGQGPEFLTYFQNEAQLEKSRLLSDRFSAERPKGSFSTLEIQRTEQGDSAMYLCASSPWTENYGYTFGSGTRLTVV.